Included here is one T cell receptor beta chain sequence, with context. Generated by immunoSEQ multiplex PCR, the TCRdb table keeps only in-frame clones and is missing some. This repertoire shows 250,000 to 300,000 clones, around 90% found once; its top ten account for 10%. The data were taken from a study of blood T cell repertoires in COVID-19. Across the study: The United States, Italy and Spain provided the acute and convalescent COVID-19 samples. From T cells, B-cell-depleted T cells, or PBMCs came the material, which was cDNA or gDNA.

One Seattle source followed patients from active infection through their disease course. Germline V gene lookup returns CDR1 SEHNR and CDR2 FQNEAQ (reference sequence). The CDR3 runs to 15 residues. V lost 5 bases, J lost 2 bases, and 4 bases stayed unmatched. The V gene is TRBV7-9, the J gene TRBJ1-4, with 8 nucleotides matching TRBD1. Sequenced: peripheral blood. This sequence originates from a woman in her seventies with COVID-19, enrolled during active disease. The CDR3 nucleotides are TGTGCCAGCAGCACAAGACAGGGGACTAATGAAAAACTGTTTTTT. It specifies CASSTRQGTNEKLFF. The full variable domain, completed using reference TRBV7-9 and TRBJ1-4, is DTGVSQNPRHKITKRGQNVTFRCDPISEHNRLYWYRQTLGQGPEFLTYFQNEAQLEKSRLLSDRFSAERPKGSFSTLEIQRTEQGDSAMYLCASSTRQGTNEKLFFGSGTQLSVL.